The 23 T cell receptor beta chains listed next were all sequenced from one sample in a study of cytomegalovirus exposure and HLA in healthy donors. The PCR used 60 Vbeta and 13 Jbeta primers. Profiled with immunoSEQ multiplex PCR; TCRdb holds only in-frame clones, not every one. The data contain 150,000 to 200,000 clones, more than 65% of them seen just once; the ten biggest clones take up 6%. Sequenced sample: PBMCs. The receptors stem from a woman in her 30s in good health and CMV-seropositive.

V and J are TRBV5-4 and TRBJ2-1, with D perhaps TRBD2 (5 bases). The V and J ends lost 4 bases and 7 bases respectively, with 12 bases between them. CDR1 is SGHNT, CDR2 YYREEE, per germline (reference sequence). CDR3 length: 13 amino acids. CDR3 loop: CASSLEGRNEQFF. CDR3 sequence (DNA): TGTGCCAGCAGCCTGGAAGGGAGAAATGAGCAGTTCTTC.

The V call is TRBV19, the J call TRBJ2-3; maybe TRBD2 (5 bases). The CDR3 has 14 residues. Germline values: CDR1 LNHDA, CDR2 SQIVND (reference sequence). Trimming removed 6 bases at V and 5 bases at J, with 15 bases between. DNA of the CDR3: TGTGCCAGTAGCCCCCGGACTTCAGAAGATACGCAGTATTTT. Residues: CASSPRTSEDTQYF.

V is TRBV5-1 and J is TRBJ2-1; 10 bases match TRBD2. The CDR3 spans 16 residues. The V and J ends lost 2 bases and 5 bases, in that order; junction bases with no gene match: 7. Germline V gene lookup returns CDR1 SGHRS and CDR2 YFSETQ. CDR3 residues: CASSFTGTSADNEQFF. For the CDR3, the DNA is TGCGCCAGCAGCTTCACCGGGACTAGCGCCGACAATGAGCAGTTCTTC.

This chain uses TRBV2 with TRBJ2-3; TRBD1 aligns across 8 bases. CDR1 is SNHLY, CDR2 FYNNEI, per germline. The V gene end was trimmed by 3 bases and the J gene end by 4 bases; junction bases not matched to a gene: 6. The CDR3 consists of 15 residues. CDR3 DNA: TGTGCCAGCAGTGAGGGCACAGGGGGTGCAGATACGCAGTATTTT. Translation gives CASSEGTGGADTQYF.

This sequence joins TRBV6-4 and TRBJ1-2; the match to TRBD1 covers 8 bases. Trimming cost V 5 bases and J 8 bases; bases outside gene matches: 25. The germline CDR1 and CDR2 sequences are MRHNA and SNTAGT. This CDR3 has 19 amino acids. Written as DNA, the CDR3 is TGTGCCAGCAGTTCCGTTCGATCGGGATCTACAGGGGGTGTTTCGGGCTACACCTTC. It specifies CASSSVRSGSTGGVSGYTF.

V and J are TRBV6-5 and TRBJ2-7; D may be TRBD2 (5 bases). Looked up from germline, CDR1 is MNHEY and CDR2 is SVGAGI. The CDR3 length is 14 residues. Trimming shortened V by 5 bases and J by 0 bases, and 11 bases separated the two germline ends. CDR3 in DNA: TGTGCCAGCAGTGGGAGCAAGAGCTCCTACGAGCAGTACTTC. Translating gives CASSGSKSSYEQYF.

This chain joins TRBV4-1 and TRBJ2-7; TRBD1 aligns across 7 bases. The CDR3 runs to 16 residues. Germline loops: CDR1 MGHRA, CDR2 YSYEKL. Unmatched junction bases numbered 10, after V lost 4 bases and J lost 1 base. This chain's CDR3 is CASSRRAGTESYEQYF. CDR3 DNA sequence: TGCGCCAGCAGCCGCAGAGCCGGGACAGAGTCCTACGAGCAGTACTTC.

This chain uses TRBV7-9 with TRBJ2-3, with a tentative D call TRBD2 (5 bases). Germline-derived CDR1 and CDR2 are SEHNR and FQNEAQ (reference sequence). This CDR3 contains 14 residues. V was pared by 3 bases and J by 2 bases, with 9 bases between. DNA for the CDR3: TGTGCCAGCAGCTTTGAGGGAGTCACAGATACGCAGTATTTT. The encoded protein is CASSFEGVTDTQYF.

This chain links TRBV6-5 with TRBJ2-5, with 15 positions matching TRBD2. The CDR3 runs 16 residues. V trimming: 4 bases; J trimming: 3 bases; junction bases outside the gene matches: 3. Germline V lookup: CDR1 MNHEY, CDR2 SVGAGI. The DNA for the CDR3 is TGTGCCAGCAGTTCAGGACTAGCGGGGGGGGAAGAGACCCAGTACTTC. Its protein is CASSSGLAGGEETQYF.

The chain couples TRBV7-9 to TRBJ1-5, with TRBD1 matching over 7 bases. Germline V gene data show CDR1 as SEHNR and CDR2 as FQNEAQ (reference sequence). Unmatched junction bases numbered 6, after V lost 8 bases and J lost 2 bases. This CDR3 has 14 residues. CDR3 DNA sequence: TGTGCCAGCGGCGACAGGGAGGGCAATCAGCCCCAGCATTTT. This translates into CASGDREGNQPQHF.

V gene TRBV6-5 combines with J gene TRBJ2-5, with TRBD1 matching over 10 bases. Near its end, the DNA agrees better with TRBJ2-7, so the J call may be wrong. This CDR3 is 13 amino acids long. Per the germline V gene, CDR1 is MNHEY and CDR2 is SVGAGI. The CDR3 bases are TGTGCCAGCAGAAGGGACAGGGGCTACGAGCAGTACTTC. Amino acid sequence: CASRRDRGYEQYF.

This chain joins TRBV11-2 and TRBJ2-3; 12 nucleotides line up with TRBD2. This CDR3 is 14 amino acids long. Trimming cost V 3 bases and J 5 bases; bases outside gene matches: 0. Germline V lookup: CDR1 SGHAT, CDR2 FQNNGV. CDR3 region: CASSLTSGRDTQYF. CDR3 DNA: TGTGCCAGCAGCTTGACTAGCGGGAGAGATACGCAGTATTTT.

This clone has a handful of counts. This chain connects TRBV19 to TRBJ1-5; tentative D call: TRBD1 (5 bases). V was trimmed by 4 bases and J by 7 bases, leaving 17 bases between them. The CDR3 totals 15 residues. Germline CDR1 reads LNHDA; CDR2 reads SQIVND (reference sequence). The CDR3 DNA reads as TGTGCCAGTAGTACAGTCCGGGGGACTAGCCAGCCCCAGCATTTT. This sequence encodes CASSTVRGTSQPQHF.

The V call is TRBV19, the J call TRBJ1-5, with D possibly being TRBD1 (5 bases). The CDR3 sequence is 13 residues long. In germline, CDR1 is LNHDA, CDR2 SQIVND (reference sequence). Trimming cost V 7 bases and J 3 bases, with 10 bases left between them. The chain's CDR3 is CASNRQINQPQHF. Here the CDR3 DNA reads TGTGCCAGTAATAGACAGATCAATCAGCCCCAGCATTTT.

The V gene is TRBV5-1, the J gene TRBJ2-1; 13 nucleotides match TRBD2. Losses at the gene ends were 0 bases for V and 9 bases for J; bases not matched to a gene: 3. CDR1 is SGHRS and CDR2 is YFSETQ in the germline V gene. CDR3 size: 15 residues. The CDR3 spells CASSLVTSGRVEQFF. The CDR3, as DNA: TGCGCCAGCAGCTTGGTTACTAGCGGGAGGGTTGAGCAGTTCTTC. Based on the CDR3 plus reference TRBV5-1 and TRBJ2-1, the full variable domain is KAGVTQTPRYLIKTRGQQVTLSCSPISGHRSVSWYQQTPGQGLQFLFEYFSETQRNKGNFPGRFSGRQFSNSRSEMNVSTLELGDSALYLCASSLVTSGRVEQFFGPGTRLTVL.

This clone was seen a single time. The V call is TRBV28, the J call TRBJ1-5; D gene ambiguous. The CDR3 loop spans 13 amino acids. Between the trimmed V and J ends, which lost 2 bases and 5 bases, there was a span of 7 bases. In germline, CDR1 is MDHEN, CDR2 SYDVKM. The CDR3 DNA sequence: TGTGCCAGCAGTTTAACCGGGGATCAGCCCCAGCATTTT. Translated: CASSLTGDQPQHF.

The chain joins TRBV18 to TRBJ1-4; no reliable D call. Deletions cut 8 bases from V and 0 bases from J, with 13 bases between. This CDR3 is 15 amino acids long. Germline V gene lookup returns CDR1 KGHSH and CDR2 LQKENI. In DNA, the CDR3 is TGTGCCAGCGCCTTACAATCCGCAACTAATGAAAAACTGTTTTTT. It yields the protein CASALQSATNEKLFF.

This clone was recorded a few times. This chain connects TRBV7-9 to TRBJ2-3; D is uncertain. The length of the CDR3 is 14 residues. V was pared by 7 bases and J by 0 bases, with 11 bases between. Germline V gene data show CDR1 as SEHNR and CDR2 as FQNEAQ (reference sequence). The CDR3 is CASNSPTSTDTQYF. CDR3 DNA sequence: TGTGCCAGCAACTCCCCAACTAGCACAGATACGCAGTATTTT.

The chain recombines TRBV7-8 with TRBJ1-1; D is ambiguous. Germline lookup yields CDR1 SGHVS and CDR2 FQNEAQ. V dropped 2 bases and J dropped 2 bases, with 6 bases sitting between them. This CDR3 is built from 13 residues. This CDR3 reads CASSLSGNTEAFF. The CDR3 DNA is TGTGCCAGCAGCTTATCAGGCAACACTGAAGCTTTCTTT.

This chain joins TRBV7-9 and TRBJ1-5; D ambiguous. V was pared by 1 base and J by 0 bases, with 7 bases between. Germline loops: CDR1 SEHNR, CDR2 FQNEAQ (reference sequence). The CDR3 is made up of 15 amino acids. The CDR3 DNA is TGTGCCAGCAGCTTAGGAGGGAATAGCAATCAGCCCCAGCATTTT. Translated: CASSLGGNSNQPQHF.

This clone was counted only a few times. The V call is TRBV7-9, the J call TRBJ2-2, with no clear D. From germline, CDR1 is SEHNR and CDR2 FQNEAQ (reference sequence). This CDR3 contains 16 residues. Trimming shortened V by 4 bases and J by 5 bases, and 17 bases separated the two germline ends. The DNA for the CDR3 is TGTGCCAGCAGCTCCCCCCTGAGAGGTGGTACCGGGGAGCTGTTTTTT. Translating gives CASSSPLRGGTGELFF.

This clone has more than one count but fewer than ten. The V and J genes are TRBV4-2 and TRBJ1-4; the D gene is possibly TRBD1 (5 bases). Looked up from germline, CDR1 is LGHNA and CDR2 is YNFKEQ. V dropped 1 base and J dropped 7 bases, with 10 bases sitting between them. This CDR3 comprises 14 residues. The CDR3 here is CASSQVGGGEKLFF. The CDR3 nucleotides are TGTGCCAGCAGCCAAGTGGGGGGGGGTGAAAAACTGTTTTTT.

The chain has TRBV27 and TRBJ2-7; 11 nucleotides match TRBD2. This CDR3 spans 15 amino acids. The ends lost 8 bases at V and 0 bases at J; junction bases unmatched: 6. CDR1 MNHEY and CDR2 SMNVEV come from the germline V gene (reference sequence). CDR3 nucleotide sequence: TGTGCCAGCTTGGGGACTAGCGGAAGCTCCTACGAGCAGTACTTC. Its translation: CASLGTSGSSYEQYF.